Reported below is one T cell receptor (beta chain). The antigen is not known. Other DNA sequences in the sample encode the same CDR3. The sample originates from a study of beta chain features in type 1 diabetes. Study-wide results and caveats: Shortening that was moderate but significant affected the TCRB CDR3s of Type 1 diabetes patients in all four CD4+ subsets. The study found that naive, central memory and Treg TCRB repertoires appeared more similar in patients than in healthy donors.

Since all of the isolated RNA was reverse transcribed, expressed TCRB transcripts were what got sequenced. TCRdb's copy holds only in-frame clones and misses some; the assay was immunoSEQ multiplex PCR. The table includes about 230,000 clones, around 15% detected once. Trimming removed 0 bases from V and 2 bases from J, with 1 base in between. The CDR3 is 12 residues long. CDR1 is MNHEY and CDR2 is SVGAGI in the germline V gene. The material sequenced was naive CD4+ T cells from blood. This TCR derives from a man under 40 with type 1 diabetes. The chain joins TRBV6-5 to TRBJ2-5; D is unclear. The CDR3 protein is CASSYSQETQYF. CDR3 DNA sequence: TGTGCCAGCAGTTACTCTCAAGAGACCCAGTACTTC.